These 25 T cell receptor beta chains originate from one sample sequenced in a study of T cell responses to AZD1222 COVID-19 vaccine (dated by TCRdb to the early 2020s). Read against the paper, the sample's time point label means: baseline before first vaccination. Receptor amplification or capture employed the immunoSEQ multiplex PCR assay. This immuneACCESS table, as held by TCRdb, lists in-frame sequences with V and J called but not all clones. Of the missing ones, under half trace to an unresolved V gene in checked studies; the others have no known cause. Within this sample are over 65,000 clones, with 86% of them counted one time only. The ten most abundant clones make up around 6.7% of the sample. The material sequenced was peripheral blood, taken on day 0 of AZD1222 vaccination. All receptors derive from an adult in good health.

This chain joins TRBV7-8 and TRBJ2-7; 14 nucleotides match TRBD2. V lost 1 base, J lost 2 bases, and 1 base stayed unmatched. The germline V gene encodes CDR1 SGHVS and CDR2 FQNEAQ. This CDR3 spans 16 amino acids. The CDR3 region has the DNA TGTGCCAGCAGCTTAGGGGGACTAGCGGGAGCCTACGAGCAGTACTTC. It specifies CASSLGGLAGAYEQYF.

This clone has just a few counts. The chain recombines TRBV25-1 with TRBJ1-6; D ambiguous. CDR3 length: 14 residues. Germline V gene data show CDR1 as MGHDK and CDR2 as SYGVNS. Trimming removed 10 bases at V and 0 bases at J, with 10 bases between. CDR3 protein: CATSVSSYNSPLHF. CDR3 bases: TGTGCCACCTCAGTGAGCTCCTATAATTCACCCCTCCACTTT.

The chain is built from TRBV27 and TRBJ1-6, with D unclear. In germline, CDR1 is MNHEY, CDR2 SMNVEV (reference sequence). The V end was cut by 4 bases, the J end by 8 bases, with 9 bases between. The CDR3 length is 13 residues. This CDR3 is CASSSTQDSPLHF. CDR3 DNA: TGTGCCAGCAGTTCGACTCAGGATTCACCCCTCCACTTT.

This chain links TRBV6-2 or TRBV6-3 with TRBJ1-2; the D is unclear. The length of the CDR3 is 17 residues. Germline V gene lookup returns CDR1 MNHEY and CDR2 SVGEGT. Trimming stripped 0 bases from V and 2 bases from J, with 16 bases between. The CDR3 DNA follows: TGTGCCAGCAGTTACTCGATGTCACAGCCGGAGAACTATGGCTACACCTTC. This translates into CASSYSMSQPENYGYTF.

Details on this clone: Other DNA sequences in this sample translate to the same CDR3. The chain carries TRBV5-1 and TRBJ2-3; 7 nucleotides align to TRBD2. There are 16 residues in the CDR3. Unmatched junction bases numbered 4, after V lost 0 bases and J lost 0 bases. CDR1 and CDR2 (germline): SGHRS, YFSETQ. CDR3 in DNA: TGCGCCAGCAGCTTGGAACCTAGCGGTAGCACAGATACGCAGTATTTT. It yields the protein CASSLEPSGSTDTQYF.

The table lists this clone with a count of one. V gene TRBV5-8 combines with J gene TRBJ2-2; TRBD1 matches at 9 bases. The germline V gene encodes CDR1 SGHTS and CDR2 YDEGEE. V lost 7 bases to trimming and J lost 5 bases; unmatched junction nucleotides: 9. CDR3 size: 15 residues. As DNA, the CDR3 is TGTGCCAGCGTCCGAAGGACAGGGGATACCGGGGAGCTGTTTTTT. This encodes CASVRRTGDTGELFF.

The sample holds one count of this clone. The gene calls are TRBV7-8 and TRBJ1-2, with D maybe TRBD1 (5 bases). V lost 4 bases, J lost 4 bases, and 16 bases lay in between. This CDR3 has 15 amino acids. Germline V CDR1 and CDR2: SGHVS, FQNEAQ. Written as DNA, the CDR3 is TGTGCCAGCAGCTCCTACCGAACAGGCGGCTATGGCTACACCTTC. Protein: CASSSYRTGGYGYTF. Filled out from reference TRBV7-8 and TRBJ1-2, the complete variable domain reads GAGVSQSPRYKVAKRGQDVALRCDPISGHVSLFWYQQALGQGPEFLTYFQNEAQLDKSGLPSDRFFAERPEGSVSTLKIQRTQQEDSAVYLCASSSYRTGGYGYTFGSGTRLTVV.

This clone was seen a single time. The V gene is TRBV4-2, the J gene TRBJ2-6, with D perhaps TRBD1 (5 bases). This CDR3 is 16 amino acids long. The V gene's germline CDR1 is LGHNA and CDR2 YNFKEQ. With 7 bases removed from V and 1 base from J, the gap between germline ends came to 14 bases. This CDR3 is CASTSRKGSGANVLTF. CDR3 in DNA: TGTGCCAGCACCTCCCGGAAGGGGTCTGGGGCCAACGTCCTGACTTTC.

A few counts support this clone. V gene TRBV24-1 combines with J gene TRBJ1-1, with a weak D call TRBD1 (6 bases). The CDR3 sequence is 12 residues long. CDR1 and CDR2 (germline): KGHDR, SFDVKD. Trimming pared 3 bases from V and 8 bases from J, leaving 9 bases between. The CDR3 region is CATSDMDSEAFF. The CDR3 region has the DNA TGTGCCACCAGTGATATGGACAGCGAAGCTTTCTTT.

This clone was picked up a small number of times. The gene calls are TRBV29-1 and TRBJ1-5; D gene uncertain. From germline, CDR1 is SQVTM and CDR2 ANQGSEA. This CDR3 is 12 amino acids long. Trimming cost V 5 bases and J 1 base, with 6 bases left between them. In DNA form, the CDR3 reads TGCAGCGTTCGTGAGAGCAATCAGCCCCAGCATTTT. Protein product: CSVRESNQPQHF. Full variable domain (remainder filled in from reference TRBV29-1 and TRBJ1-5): SAVISQKPSRDICQRGTSLTIQCQVDSQVTMMFWYRQQPGQSLTLIATANQGSEATYESGFVIDKFPISRPNLTFSTLTVSNMSPEDSSIYLCSVRESNQPQHFGDGTRLSIL.

CDR3 loop: CASSPPRGPQHF. The CDR3 DNA follows: TGTGCCAGCAGTCCCCCCAGGGGGCCCCAGCATTTT. This chain joins TRBV6-5 and TRBJ1-5, with a tentative D call TRBD1 (6 bases). The germline V gene encodes CDR1 MNHEY and CDR2 SVGAGI. Trimming took 5 bases from V and 9 from J, leaving 11 bases between them. The CDR3 covers 12 residues.

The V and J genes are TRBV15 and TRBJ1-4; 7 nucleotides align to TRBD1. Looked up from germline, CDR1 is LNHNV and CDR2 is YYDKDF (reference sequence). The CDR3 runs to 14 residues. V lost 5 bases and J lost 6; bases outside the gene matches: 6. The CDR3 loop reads CATSHRGLYEKLFF. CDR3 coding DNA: TGTGCCACCAGCCACAGGGGCCTTTATGAAAAACTGTTTTTT. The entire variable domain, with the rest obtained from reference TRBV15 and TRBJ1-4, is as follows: DAMVIQNPRYQVTQFGKPVTLSCSQTLNHNVMYWYQQKSSQAPKLLFHYYDKDFNNEADTPDNFQSRRPNTSFCFLDIRSPGLGDTAMYLCATSHRGLYEKLFFGSGTQLSVL.

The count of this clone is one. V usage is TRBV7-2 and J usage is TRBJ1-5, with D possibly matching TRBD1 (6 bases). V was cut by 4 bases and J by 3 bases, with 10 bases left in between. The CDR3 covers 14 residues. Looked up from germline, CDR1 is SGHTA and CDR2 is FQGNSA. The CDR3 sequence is CASSSGQNNQPQHF. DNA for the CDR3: TGTGCCAGCAGCTCCGGACAGAACAATCAGCCCCAGCATTTT.

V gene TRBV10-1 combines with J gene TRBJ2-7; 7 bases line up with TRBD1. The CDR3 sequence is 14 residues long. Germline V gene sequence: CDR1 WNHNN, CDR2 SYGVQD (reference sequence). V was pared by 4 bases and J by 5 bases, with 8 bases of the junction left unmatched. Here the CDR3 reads CASSGRGWPNEQYF. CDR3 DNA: TGCGCCAGCAGTGGCAGGGGGTGGCCCAACGAGCAGTACTTC.

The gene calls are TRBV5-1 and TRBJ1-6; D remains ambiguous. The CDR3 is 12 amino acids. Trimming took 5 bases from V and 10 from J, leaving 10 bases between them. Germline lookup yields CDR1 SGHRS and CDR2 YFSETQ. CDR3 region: CASRSEGSPLHF. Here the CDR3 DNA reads TGCGCCAGCAGATCCGAGGGCTCACCCCTCCACTTT. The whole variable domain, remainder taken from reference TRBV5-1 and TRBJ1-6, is KAGVTQTPRYLIKTRGQQVTLSCSPISGHRSVSWYQQTPGQGLQFLFEYFSETQRNKGNFPGRFSGRQFSNSRSEMNVSTLELGDSALYLCASRSEGSPLHFGNGTRLTVT.

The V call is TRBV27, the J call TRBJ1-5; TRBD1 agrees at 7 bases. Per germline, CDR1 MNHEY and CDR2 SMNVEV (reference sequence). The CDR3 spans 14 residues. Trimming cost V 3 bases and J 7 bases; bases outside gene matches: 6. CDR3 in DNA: TGTGCCAGCAGTTTCAGGGGGGGTAACCAGCCCCAGCATTTT. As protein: CASSFRGGNQPQHF.

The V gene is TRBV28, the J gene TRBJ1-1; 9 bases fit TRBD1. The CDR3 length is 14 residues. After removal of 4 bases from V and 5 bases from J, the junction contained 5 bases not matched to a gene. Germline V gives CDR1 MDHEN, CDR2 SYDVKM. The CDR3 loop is CASSSGQGITEAFF. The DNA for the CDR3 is TGTGCCAGCAGTTCGGGACAGGGAATAACTGAAGCTTTCTTT.

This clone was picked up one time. Here the CDR3 reads CAISESTAYEQYF. The CDR3 nucleotides read TGTGCCATCAGTGAGTCGACAGCTTACGAGCAGTACTTC. This sequence joins TRBV10-3 and TRBJ2-7, with a possible D match to TRBD1 (5 bases). V was shortened by 0 bases and J by 4 bases, with 7 bases between the two germline ends. The CDR3 totals 13 residues. CDR1 and CDR2 from the germline V gene are ENHRY and SYGVKD.

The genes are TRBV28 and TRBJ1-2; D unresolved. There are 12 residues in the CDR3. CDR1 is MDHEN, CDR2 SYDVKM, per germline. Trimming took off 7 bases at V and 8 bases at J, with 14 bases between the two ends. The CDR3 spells CASTREGGGYTF. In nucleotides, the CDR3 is TGTGCCAGCACGCGGGAAGGAGGAGGCTACACCTTC.

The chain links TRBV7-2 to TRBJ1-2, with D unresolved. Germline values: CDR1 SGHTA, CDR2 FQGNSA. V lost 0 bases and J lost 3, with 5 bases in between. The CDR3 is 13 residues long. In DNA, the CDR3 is TGTGCCAGCAGCTTAGCGTCCGACTATGGCTACACCTTC. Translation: CASSLASDYGYTF. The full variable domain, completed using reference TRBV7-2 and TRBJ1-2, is GAGVSQSPSNKVTEKGKDVELRCDPISGHTALYWYRQSLGQGLEFLIYFQGNSAPDKSGLPSDRFSAERTGGSVSTLTIQRTQQEDSAVYLCASSLASDYGYTFGSGTRLTVV.

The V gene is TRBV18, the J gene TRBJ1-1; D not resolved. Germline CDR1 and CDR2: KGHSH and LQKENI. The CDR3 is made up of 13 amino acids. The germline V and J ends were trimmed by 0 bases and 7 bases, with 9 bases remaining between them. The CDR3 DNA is TGTGCCAGCTCACCACCGACAACCTTTGAAGCTTTCTTT. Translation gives CASSPPTTFEAFF.

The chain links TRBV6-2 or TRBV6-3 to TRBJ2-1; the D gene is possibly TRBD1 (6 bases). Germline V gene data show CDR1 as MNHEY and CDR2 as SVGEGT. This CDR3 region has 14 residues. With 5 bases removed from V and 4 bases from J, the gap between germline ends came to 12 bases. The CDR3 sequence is CASSRPGQYNEQFF. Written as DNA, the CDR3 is TGTGCCAGCAGTCGTCCGGGACAATACAATGAGCAGTTCTTC.

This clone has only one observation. The CDR3 DNA sequence: TGTGCCAGCAGCCCGGGACTGGTCAATGAGCAGTTCTTC. The encoded protein is CASSPGLVNEQFF. V and J are TRBV7-2 and TRBJ2-1; a possible D gene is TRBD2 (6 bases). CDR3 size: 13 residues. Germline V lookup: CDR1 SGHTA, CDR2 FQGNSA. The V gene lost 5 bases and the J gene lost 6 bases, with 11 bases spanning the gap.

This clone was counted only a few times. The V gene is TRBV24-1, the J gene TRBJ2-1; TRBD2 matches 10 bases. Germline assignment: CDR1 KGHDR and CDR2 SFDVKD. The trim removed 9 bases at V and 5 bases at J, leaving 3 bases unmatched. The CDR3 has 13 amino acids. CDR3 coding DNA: TGTGCCACCCAGCGGGGGGGAAACAATGAGCAGTTCTTC. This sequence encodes CATQRGGNNEQFF.

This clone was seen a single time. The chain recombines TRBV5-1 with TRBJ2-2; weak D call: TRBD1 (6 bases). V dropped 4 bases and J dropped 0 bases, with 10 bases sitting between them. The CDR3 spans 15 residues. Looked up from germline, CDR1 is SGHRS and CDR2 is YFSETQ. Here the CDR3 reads CASSADSANTGELFF. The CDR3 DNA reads TGCGCCAGCAGCGCGGACAGTGCGAACACCGGGGAGCTGTTTTTT. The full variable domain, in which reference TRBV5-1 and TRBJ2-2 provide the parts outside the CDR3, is KAGVTQTPRYLIKTRGQQVTLSCSPISGHRSVSWYQQTPGQGLQFLFEYFSETQRNKGNFPGRFSGRQFSNSRSEMNVSTLELGDSALYLCASSADSANTGELFFGEGSRLTVL.